The clone carrying this T cell receptor (beta chain) has a handful of counts. The antigen is unknown. A single record per CDR3 protein comes from TCRdb applying MiXCR to the 5' RACE reads. The sample has around 250,000 distinct CDR3 sequences, 15% to 20% seen once. This sample is drawn from a study of T-cell memory formation after mild COVID-19. The wider study: Clusters of TCRs were largely donor specific.

Study-wide results and caveats: Clones which contracted sat mainly in CM and EM if CD4+, and in EMRA if CD8+. Clones contracting across day 15 to 85 had a balanced CD4/CD8 profile; later expanding clones leaned CD4+. The study detected some responding clones in pre-infection memory, suggesting cross-reactive memory joined.

The material sequenced was PBMCs or a T cell subset sorted from them (not recorded which). This TCR was sampled from a man between 18 and 35 years old who had mild COVID-19 (a few samples of this study predate the infection). Cell type and time point are not known.

The CDR3 DNA sequence: TGTGCCAGCACCCGAGCAGGACAGTTCGGAGATACGCAGTATTTT. It specifies CASTRAGQFGDTQYF. The chain uses TRBV12-3 or TRBV12-4 and TRBJ2-3, with D possibly being TRBD1 (6 bases). V gave up 7 bases and J gave up 5 bases, with 19 bases separating them. This CDR3 contains 15 residues.